This T cell receptor beta chain was recorded in a study of T cells in localized non-small cell lung cancer. General study findings and limits: Uninvolved adjacent lung had more T cell clonality than any other tissue, topping tumor. Sequence data derive from only one tumor region, so heterogeneity remains possible.

CDR3 length equals 14 residues. Trimming removed 3 bases at V and 9 bases at J, with 13 bases between. The germline V gene encodes CDR1 SGDLS and CDR2 YYNGEE. The table came from immunoSEQ multiplex PCR; TCRdb's copy has only in-frame clones and leaves some out. The table records tens of thousands of clones, approximately 90% of them present only once. A word on this clone: Antigen unknown.

The chain joins TRBV9 to TRBJ1-6, with D possibly TRBD1 on 6 matching bases. The sample in question was peripheral blood, obtained before any cancer treatment. The TCR sequence derives from a male donor aged 60 or over with stage III squamous cell lung carcinoma. The CDR3 sequence: CASSGQEGGSPLHF. CDR3 nucleotides: TGTGCCAGCAGCGGACAGGAGGGTGGTTCACCCCTCCACTTT.